This note documents a single T cell receptor (beta chain) sequence. The germline V and J ends were trimmed by 2 bases and 8 bases, with 15 bases remaining between them. CDR3 length: 15 amino acids. CDR1 and CDR2 from the germline V gene are LGHDT and YNNKEL (reference sequence). Authors' analysis steps: Amplification of reference gene primers provided the estimated nucleated cell counts. Clones were sequenced by immunoSEQ multiplex PCR, and TCRdb holds only the in-frame ones, with some missing. That table gives V, J and clone size, and the DNA gave D and trimming. This table has approximately 400,000 clones, approximately 80% appearing once. These data belong to a study of blood T cell repertoires in COVID-19. Study at large: PBMCs, B-cell-depleted T cells, or T cells were the source of the cDNA or gDNA that made up the material.

Specimen: peripheral blood. This receptor was taken from a human donor with acute or convalescent COVID-19. The donor label of this sample is uncertain. The chain employs TRBV3-1 (or the pseudogene TRBV3-2) and TRBJ1-4; tentative D call: TRBD1 (5 bases). CDR3: CASSQWGDIEEKLFF. The CDR3 nucleotides read TGTGCCAGCAGCCAATGGGGCGACATCGAGGAAAAACTGTTTTTT.